One TCR beta chain is described in this entry. Its antigen remains unknown. These data originate in a study of CXCR3-negative and CXCR3-positive naive CD8 T cells. Study-wide points: Unlike memory cells, which differed, naive CXCR3-negative and CXCR3-positive cells had similar TRBV-TRBJ usage. Naive subsets did not differ in surface CD5, and TRB CDR3 properties served to infer TCR strength. Comparably high diversity marked both naive subsets, whereas memory CD8+ cells had much lower diversity. For CXCR3-positive naive cells, TRB CDR3s were more hydrophobic than those of CXCR3-negative naive cells.

Germline-derived CDR1 and CDR2 are SGHRS and YFSETQ. The CDR3 contains 15 residues. 5' RACE with UMI labels generated the TRB cDNA libraries. TCRdb processed the 5' RACE reads again and assigns one entry to each CDR3 protein, with no DNA. The sample totals about 130,000 distinct CDR3 sequences. This clonotype originated in a human donor in good health. Some clones in this sample may be carry-over from other donors' samples. The gene calls are TRBV5-1 and TRBJ2-3; with no DNA, the TCRdb D assignment of TRBD2 cannot be verified. Sequencing was performed on naive CXCR3+ CD8+ T cells from blood. Subset denoted: CD45RO-CCR7+CD27+CD95- naive CD8+ T cells expressing CXCR3 (TNR3+). CDR3 residues: CASSLGGSSTDTQYF.